The clone carrying this TCR beta chain has just one count. The target antigen is unknown. The data originate from a study of radiotherapy plus CTLA-4 blockade in lung cancer. Overall study: Objective responses were observed in 15% to 20% of patients, and disease control was achieved by just over 30%.

Alongside CTLA-4 blockade with ipilimumab, patients with chemo-refractory metastatic non-small-cell lung cancer received focal radiation. Clones were sequenced by immunoSEQ multiplex PCR, and TCRdb holds only the in-frame ones, with some missing. Here the sample spans approximately 65,000 clones, approximately 80% being singletons. General study points: Blood-borne expansion of tumor-derived TCR clones followed radiotherapy plus ipilimumab. Alongside interferon-beta, early blood T cell clone dynamics were reportedly the best predictor of response.

Trimming removed 0 bases from V and 6 bases from J, with 10 bases in between. Germline loops: CDR1 SGDLS, CDR2 YYNGEE. The length of the CDR3 is 15 residues. The chain has TRBV9 and TRBJ1-6; perhaps TRBD1 as D (5 bases). The sample in question was peripheral blood, obtained from a patient treated with radiotherapy plus ipilimumab. The TCR sequence derives from a human donor with non-small cell lung cancer who had a complete response to radiotherapy plus ipilimumab. The DNA for the CDR3 is TGTGCCAGCAGCGTAGTCGACAGACTTAATTCACCCCTCCACTTT. Translating it yields CASSVVDRLNSPLHF.